Presented here are 13 T cell receptor beta chains from one specimen sequenced in a study of blood T cell repertoires in COVID-19. Using immunoSEQ multiplex PCR, the repertoire was profiled, and TCRdb retains in-frame clones only, with some absent. Of roughly 150,000 clones listed, around 91% are singletons. Sequenced: peripheral blood. The receptors were sampled from a woman aged 55-70 years with active COVID-19.

A note on this clone: The junction and the germline gene differ at one end; a read error may be behind it. V usage is TRBV20-1 and J usage is TRBJ2-1; 8 positions agree with TRBD2. Germline V CDR1 and CDR2: DFQATT, SNEGSKA (reference sequence). The CDR3 covers 11 residues. CDR3 amino acids: CSATTGTRRIF. The CDR3 nucleotides read TGCAGTGCTACCACCGGGACTAGAAGGATCTTC.

V and J are TRBV11-2 and TRBJ2-7, with D uncertain. Between the trimmed V and J ends, which lost 4 bases and 3 bases, there was a span of 10 bases. The germline V gene encodes CDR1 SGHAT and CDR2 FQNNGV. The CDR3 is made up of 13 amino acids. This CDR3 is CASSWSANYEQYF. CDR3 coding DNA: TGTGCCAGCAGCTGGTCAGCGAACTACGAGCAGTACTTC.

The chain links TRBV3-1 (or the pseudogene TRBV3-2) to TRBJ1-2; D ambiguous. The CDR3 totals 15 residues. Germline lookup yields CDR1 LGHDT and CDR2 YNNKEL (reference sequence). The V end lost 4 bases, the J end lost 4 bases, and 16 bases lay between the germline ends. The DNA for the CDR3 is TGTGCCAGCAGCCCCACCGGGAGTCCGCGCTATGGCTACACCTTC. It specifies CASSPTGSPRYGYTF.

The rearrangement uses TRBV6-5 and TRBJ1-1, with D perhaps matching TRBD1 (6 bases). CDR3 length: 13 residues. Germline V gene sequence: CDR1 MNHEY, CDR2 SVGAGI. Trimming cost V 8 bases and J 10 bases, with 20 bases left between them. CDR3 bases: TGTGCCAGCGCGAAAGGGGGTGCCTCTGGAGCTTTCTTT. It codes for CASAKGGASGAFF.

The J gene is TRBJ1-5, the V gene TRBV30, with TRBD1 matching 8 bases. With 1 base clipped from V and 7 bases from J, the junction kept 3 bases outside the gene matches. Germline CDR1 and CDR2: GTSNPN and SVGIG (reference sequence). The CDR3 contains 13 residues. CDR3 in amino acids: CAWSGTGKQPQHF. The CDR3 DNA reads as TGTGCCTGGAGTGGGACAGGGAAGCAGCCCCAGCATTTT.

This chain connects TRBV28 to TRBJ2-3, with 16 nucleotides matching TRBD2. The germline V gene has CDR1 MDHEN and CDR2 SYDVKM. V lost 5 bases, J lost 4 bases, and 12 bases stayed unmatched. The CDR3 covers 19 residues. The CDR3 bases are TGTGCCAGCAGTCCGGGACTAGCGGGAGGGTCAGCGTGGTCAGATACGCAGTATTTT. Translated, it gives CASSPGLAGGSAWSDTQYF. Combining the CDR3 with reference TRBV28 and TRBJ2-3 gives the whole variable domain DVKVTQSSRYLVKRTGEKVFLECVQDMDHENMFWYRQDPGLGLRLIYFSYDVKMKEKGDIPEGYSVSREKKERFSLILESASTNQTSMYLCASSPGLAGGSAWSDTQYFGPGTRLTVL.

The chain carries TRBV19 and TRBJ2-7, with 7 bases that match TRBD1. Germline V gene sequence: CDR1 LNHDA, CDR2 SQIVND (reference sequence). The CDR3 sequence is 14 residues long. V lost 3 bases to trimming and J lost 2 bases; unmatched junction nucleotides: 4. CDR3 in amino acids: CASSMGTATYEQYF. For the CDR3, the DNA is TGTGCCAGTAGTATGGGGACAGCAACCTACGAGCAGTACTTC.

The V and J genes are TRBV9 and TRBJ1-5; the D is unclear. V lost 4 bases and J 0 bases, leaving 5 bases between the germline ends. The V gene's germline CDR1 is SGDLS and CDR2 YYNGEE. The CDR3 extends over 13 amino acids. The CDR3 loop is CASSPGSNQPQHF. In nucleotides, the CDR3 is TGTGCCAGCAGCCCCGGTAGCAATCAGCCCCAGCATTTT.

This chain links TRBV19 with TRBJ1-5; TRBD1 aligns across 10 bases. The CDR3 has 15 residues. V shed 5 bases and J 3 bases; nucleotides not matched to a gene: 4. The germline gives CDR1 LNHDA, CDR2 SQIVND (reference sequence). In DNA, the CDR3 is TGTGCCAGTAGTGGGGACAGGGGACTCAATCAGCCCCAGCATTTT. Translation gives CASSGDRGLNQPQHF.

This chain connects TRBV6-6 to TRBJ2-7; no clear D gene. The CDR3 runs 16 residues. The V end was cut by 2 bases, the J end by 0 bases, with 14 bases between. Germline CDR1 reads MNHNY; CDR2 reads SVGAGI (reference sequence). The CDR3 DNA follows: TGTGCCAGCAGTTACCGATGGCAGGTAGGCTCCTACGAGCAGTACTTC. Protein: CASSYRWQVGSYEQYF.

The chain joins TRBV2 to TRBJ2-1; TRBD1 matches at 8 bases. With V trimmed by 2 bases and J by 3 bases, 6 bases remained unmatched. Germline CDR1 reads SNHLY; CDR2 reads FYNNEI. This CDR3 has 16 amino acids. This CDR3 reads CASSESSGTGYNEQFF. CDR3 bases: TGTGCCAGCAGTGAAAGTTCCGGGACAGGCTACAATGAGCAGTTCTTC.

The rearrangement uses TRBV7-6 and TRBJ2-3; TRBD1 might be the D (5 bases). Germline V gene sequence: CDR1 SGHVS, CDR2 FNYEAQ. V was clipped by 1 base and J by 2 bases, with 13 bases between them. This CDR3 region has 16 residues. CDR3 in amino acids: CASSLGGNSNTDTQYF. CDR3 DNA: TGTGCCAGCAGCTTAGGGGGCAACAGTAACACAGATACGCAGTATTTT.

The rearrangement uses TRBV11-2 and TRBJ2-2; TRBD2 agrees at 9 bases. CDR3 size: 17 residues. The germline gives CDR1 SGHAT, CDR2 FQNNGV. V lost 1 base and J lost 3; bases outside the gene matches: 6. The CDR3 here is CASSLGSGGIHTGELFF. Here the CDR3 DNA reads TGTGCCAGCAGCTTAGGGAGCGGGGGGATACACACCGGGGAGCTGTTTTTT.